These T cell receptor beta chains were read from a single sample in a study of T cells after somatic rescue of genetic block. The assay was immunoSEQ multiplex PCR, and TCRdb's table has in-frame clones only and misses some. The repertoire has 15,000 or so clones, roughly 70% of them found once; the top ten carry under 35%. Sequencing was carried out using peripheral blood mononuclear cells (PBMCs). The receptor set was obtained from a man younger than 35. Each CDR3 is given with its conserved first and last residue. A D gene is named only where the DNA matches it firmly. The size field is filled for only some rows; it gives once, few, many or a size class.

J	V	length	D	size	DNA	CDR3
TRBJ1-4	TRBV28	15	-	once	TGTGCCAGCAGTTTGGGGGTCCTCGGGGCCGAAAAACTGTTTTTT	CASSLGVLGAEKLFF
TRBJ1-5	TRBV28	14	-	-	TGTGCCAGCAGTTGGGGCCTTGTGAATCAGCCCCAGCATTTT	CASSWGLVNQPQHF
TRBJ1-2	TRBV4-1	15	-	few	TGCGCCAGCACCCAAGTAGTAGGACAGAACTATGGCTACACCTTC	CASTQVVGQNYGYTF
TRBJ2-7	TRBV19	16	TRBD2	few	TGTGCCAGTAGTATAGAAGGACTAGCGGAGACCCACGAGCAGTACTTC	CASSIEGLAETHEQYF
TRBJ1-3	TRBV5-1	16	-	few	TGCGCCAGCAGCTTGGAGGGGGTACTCTCTGGAAACACCATATATTTT	CASSLEGVLSGNTIYF
TRBJ2-2	TRBV9	17	TRBD1	few	TGTGCCAGCAGCGTCCTACCCCGACAGGGGATAACCGGGGAGCTGTTTTTT	CASSVLPRQGITGELFF
TRBJ2-7	TRBV18	16	TRBD1	-	TGTGCCAGCTCACCACAGGGCCGACAGGGGGTCTACGAGCAGTACTTC	CASSPQGRQGVYEQYF
TRBJ2-5	TRBV28	15	TRBD1	-	TGTGCCAGCAGTCCGCGACAGGGAAAACAAGAGACCCAGTACTTC	CASSPRQGKQETQYF
TRBJ2-2	TRBV19	20	TRBD2	-	TGTGCCAGTAGTTTCACGGGACTAGTAACCAGAGGCCCTGCAAATGGGGAGCTGTTTTTT	CASSFTGLVTRGPANGELFF
TRBJ2-1	TRBV9	13	TRBD1	-	TGTGCCAGCGCCGGGACAGGGAACAATGAGCAGTTCTTC	CASAGTGNNEQFF
TRBJ1-1	TRBV28	13	TRBD1	-	TGTGCCAGCGGAAACAGGGGGCGGGTGGAAGCTTTCTTT	CASGNRGRVEAFF
TRBJ2-1	TRBV27	17	-	few	TGTGCCAGCAGTTCTAGCCCGACGGGAAGCTCCTACAATGAGCAGTTCTTC	CASSSSPTGSSYNEQFF
TRBJ2-3	TRBV7-3	16	-	-	TGTGCCAGCAGTTTATCCACCGTTAGGGGCACAGATACGCAGTATTTT	CASSLSTVRGTDTQYF
TRBJ2-7	TRBV4-2	15	TRBD1	once	TGTGCCAGCAGCCGGGGCGGACAGGGATCCTACGAGCAGTACTTC	CASSRGGQGSYEQYF
TRBJ1-4	TRBV5-6	15	TRBD1	-	TGTGCCAGCAGCTTACGGGACAGGGGGCATGAAAAACTGTTTTTT	CASSLRDRGHEKLFF
TRBJ2-5	TRBV28	14	TRBD1	-	TGTGCCAGCAGTTGGGACAGGGGGGACGAGACCCAGTACTTC	CASSWDRGDETQYF
TRBJ2-1	TRBV2	15	-	-	TGTGCCAGCAGTGGGAGGGGGATAGGTTACAATGAGCAGTTCTTC	CASSGRGIGYNEQFF
TRBJ1-4	TRBV5-3	19	TRBD1	-	TGTGCCAGAAGCTTCCCCGGGACAGGGGGAGGAAGCACTAATGAAAAACTGTTTTTT	CARSFPGTGGGSTNEKLFF
TRBJ2-1	TRBV7-6	15	TRBD2	few	TGTGCCAGCAGCTTAGAGCGGGGGATCTACAATGAGCAGTTCTTC	CASSLERGIYNEQFF
TRBJ1-3	TRBV4-2	14	TRBD1	-	TGTGCCAGCAGCCTCGGACAGGGAGGAAACACCATATATTTT	CASSLGQGGNTIYF
TRBJ1-5	TRBV7-9	14	-	-	TGTGCCAGCAGCTTAATGGGAGAGAGTCAGCCCCAGCATTTT	CASSLMGESQPQHF
TRBJ2-7	TRBV28	17	TRBD2	-	TGTGCCAGCAGTTCCCGGACTAGCGGGAGGGCATACCACGAGCAGTACTTC	CASSSRTSGRAYHEQYF
TRBJ2-3	TRBV10-3	14	-	-	TGTGCCATCAGTGATTCCGGGGTGACAGATACGCAGTATTTT	CAISDSGVTDTQYF
TRBJ2-7	TRBV25-1	15	TRBD1	-	TGTGCCAGCAGTGAATATGATGGGACAGACTACGAGCAGTACTTC	CASSEYDGTDYEQYF
TRBJ2-3	TRBV29-1	16	TRBD2	few	TGCAGCGTTGCGCGGGGGGGCCGGGGTGGAGAAGATACGCAGTATTTT	CSVARGGRGGEDTQYF
TRBJ2-2	TRBV5-1	18	TRBD2	-	TGCGCCAGCAGCTTCCCCATTGACAGCACGGGGGGAACCGGGGAGCTGTTTTTT	CASSFPIDSTGGTGELFF
TRBJ2-7	TRBV20-1	11	-	once	TGCAGTGTGGAGTCTGCCTACGAGCAGTACTTC	CSVESAYEQYF
TRBJ2-3	TRBV5-4	16	-	-	TGTGCCAGCAGCTTGGCAGCGGCCCTTAGCACAGATACGCAGTATTTT	CASSLAAALSTDTQYF
TRBJ2-7	TRBV5-1	13	-	-	TGCGCCAGCAGCCTCGGGACATGGTACGAGCAGTACTTC	CASSLGTWYEQYF
TRBJ1-1	TRBV7-9	14	TRBD1	-	TGTGCCAGCAGCTTTGGACAGGCGAACACTGAAGCTTTCTTT	CASSFGQANTEAFF
TRBJ2-2	TRBV6-5	15	-	few	TGTGCCACTTTAGGGGCTAGAGGTTCCGCCGGGGAGCTGTTTTTT	CATLGARGSAGELFF
TRBJ1-2	TRBV2	14	TRBD1	few	TGTGCCAGCAGTGTCTGGACAGGGGGAAATGGCTACACCTTC	CASSVWTGGNGYTF
TRBJ2-5	TRBV7-8	16	-	-	TGTGCCAGCAGCTCCCGGCAGGGAAGAGGTGGAGAGACCCAGTACTTC	CASSSRQGRGGETQYF
TRBJ2-2	TRBV7-9	14	-	-	TGTGCCAGCAGCTTAGTGACCGTTACCGGGGAGCTGTTTTTT	CASSLVTVTGELFF
TRBJ2-5	TRBV5-1	15	-	-	TGCGCCAGCAGCCCCGGGTCAGGGGATGCGGAGACCCAGTACTTC	CASSPGSGDAETQYF
TRBJ1-2	TRBV11-2	14	-	-	TGTGCCAGCAGACCGGACAGCCCTAACTATGGCTACACCTTC	CASRPDSPNYGYTF
TRBJ2-3	TRBV28	14	TRBD1	few	TGTGCCAGCACGTGGGACAGGGATAAAGATACGCAGTATTTT	CASTWDRDKDTQYF
TRBJ1-3	TRBV6-5	16	-	-	TGTGCCAGCAGTTACCGTACAGGGTCCTCTGGAAACACCATATATTTT	CASSYRTGSSGNTIYF
TRBJ2-1	TRBV5-4	16	-	few	TGTGCCAGCAGTTACAGGTTGGGGAGCTCCTACAATGAGCAGTTCTTC	CASSYRLGSSYNEQFF
TRBJ2-2	TRBV5-1	17	TRBD2	-	TGCGCCAGCAGCTTGCTTCGCGGGAGTGAGGACACCGGGGAGCTGTTTTTT	CASSLLRGSEDTGELFF
TRBJ2-3	TRBV7-3	13	-	-	TGTGCCAGCAGCTTCCAGGGGACAGATACGCAGTATTTT	CASSFQGTDTQYF
TRBJ2-7	TRBV6-1	11	-	-	TGTGCCAGCAGGGGGGTCAACGAGCAGTACTTC	CASRGVNEQYF
TRBJ2-7	TRBV7-3	15	TRBD1	-	TGTGCCAGCAGCTTGGCAGGGGGCAGGTCCTACGAGCAGTACTTC	CASSLAGGRSYEQYF
TRBJ1-2	TRBV6-5	14	-	once	TGTGCCAGCAGCAAGGCACATCTTAGGGGTGGCTACACCTTC	CASSKAHLRGGYTF
TRBJ1-6	TRBV28	13	-	few	TGTGCCAGCAGACTCGGTGAGTCCGGGTCTCTCCACTTT	CASRLGESGSLHF
TRBJ1-1	TRBV6-6	13	-	few	TGTGCCAGCACGGACGGGATGAACACTGAAGCTTTCTTT	CASTDGMNTEAFF
TRBJ1-1	TRBV4-2	17	TRBD1	-	TGTGCCAGCAGCTTCCGGGACAGGGGGCCGGTGGACACTGAAGCTTTCTTT	CASSFRDRGPVDTEAFF
TRBJ2-2	TRBV9	13	TRBD1	medium-sized	TGTGCCAGCAGCACAGGGGTTCCCGGGGAGCTGTTTTTT	CASSTGVPGELFF
TRBJ2-5	TRBV4-1	20	TRBD2	-	TGCGCCAGCAGCCAAGTAGTAAGGACCTCATCCCAGACTAGCGGGAAATCGCAGTACTTC	CASSQVVRTSSQTSGKSQYF
TRBJ2-1	TRBV10-3	14	TRBD2	medium-sized	TGTGCCATCAGTGCCCCGGGACTAGCCGGCGAGCAGTTCTTC	CAISAPGLAGEQFF
TRBJ2-7	TRBV6-1	13	-	-	TGTGCCAGCAGTGATGTCAGCTACTACGAGCAGTACTTC	CASSDVSYYEQYF
TRBJ2-3	TRBV11-2	13	-	-	TGTGCCAGCAGCTTCGGCGGCGCAGATACGCAGTATTTT	CASSFGGADTQYF
TRBJ1-6	TRBV6-5	14	TRBD1	few	TGTGCCAGCAGAGGACAGGGAGATAATTCACCCCTCCACTTT	CASRGQGDNSPLHF
TRBJ1-2	TRBV5-6	14	-	-	TGTGCCAGCAGTCCGTCATGGGGGCTAGATGGCTACACCTTC	CASSPSWGLDGYTF
TRBJ1-4	TRBV19	16	-	-	TGTGCCAGTACCCCTCCACAGGGAGCAACTAATGAAAAACTGTTTTTT	CASTPPQGATNEKLFF
TRBJ1-4	TRBV28	16	-	-	TGTGCCAGCAGTGCAGCTAACAGAGCAACTAATGAAAAACTGTTTTTT	CASSAANRATNEKLFF
TRBJ2-7	TRBV21-1	15	-	-	TGTGCCAGCAGCGGTCCGGGACAGGGGCCCCACGAGCAGTACTTC	CASSGPGQGPHEQYF
TRBJ2-2	TRBV19	19	TRBD1	-	TGTGCCAGTAGGATTAAACCGGGACAGGGGGCGGGGAACACCGGGGAGCTGTTTTTT	CASRIKPGQGAGNTGELFF
TRBJ2-5	TRBV5-4	14	-	-	TGTGCCAGCAGCCCCCTAGGGGGAAGAGAGACCCAGTACTTC	CASSPLGGRETQYF
TRBJ2-3	TRBV5-6	15	-	few	TGTGCCAGCAGCTTGGGGTTACCTAGCACAGATACGCAGTATTTT	CASSLGLPSTDTQYF